These T cell receptor beta chains were read from a single sample in a study of blood T cells in healthy people across ages. TCRdb analysed the 5' RACE reads with MiXCR anew, one entry per CDR3 protein. The sample lists around 1,000,000 distinct CDR3 sequences, around 27% occurring once. In addition, the sample was reused for a study of T cells of mothers and their children.

The source material was blood. All receptors come from a girl aged 2-9 years in good health. Both conserved end residues are part of each CDR3. Each record gives: CDR3 protein, CDR3 DNA, clone size, J gene, D gene, V gene. The D gene is left open where the match is weak. A row's size may be missing; if present it is once, few, many or a size class.

CDR3aa: CASSHRALTRLTYEQYF
CDR3nt: TGTGCCAGCAGCCACCGGGCGCTGACTAGACTTACCTACGAGCAGTACTTC
abundance: few
j_gene: TRBJ2-7
d_gene: NA
v_gene: TRBV3-1

CDR3aa: CASSARAAYEQYF
CDR3nt: TGTGCCAGCTCCGCGAGGGCGGCCTACGAGCAGTACTTC
abundance: NA
j_gene: TRBJ2-7
d_gene: NA
v_gene: TRBV12-3/TRBV12-4

CDR3aa: CASSQVGSQGIPGANVLTF
CDR3nt: TGTGCCAGCAGCCAAGTGGGGTCCCAGGGCATTCCTGGGGCCAACGTCCTGACTTTC
abundance: few
j_gene: TRBJ2-6
d_gene: NA
v_gene: TRBV4-2

CDR3aa: CASSSLGPARLGEAFF
CDR3nt: TGTGCCAGCAGTTCCCTCGGACCGGCCAGGTTAGGTGAAGCTTTCTTT
abundance: few
j_gene: TRBJ1-1
d_gene: NA
v_gene: TRBV27

CDR3aa: CASSPGGIEAFF
CDR3nt: TGTGCCAGCAGTCCCGGGGGGATTGAAGCTTTCTTT
abundance: few
j_gene: TRBJ1-1
d_gene: NA
v_gene: TRBV27

CDR3aa: CASSQVFLNTKSSYNEQFF
CDR3nt: TGTGCCAGCAGCCAAGTTTTTCTCAACACCAAAAGCTCCTACAATGAGCAGTTCTTC
abundance: few
j_gene: TRBJ2-1
d_gene: NA
v_gene: TRBV4-2

CDR3aa: CASSQVYQNNEQFF
CDR3nt: TGCGCCAGCAGCCAAGTATACCAGAACAATGAGCAGTTCTTC
abundance: NA
j_gene: TRBJ2-1
d_gene: NA
v_gene: TRBV4-1

CDR3aa: CASSRMGGQYTEAFF
CDR3nt: TGTGCCAGCAGTCGAATGGGAGGACAGTACACTGAAGCTTTCTTT
abundance: NA
j_gene: TRBJ1-1
d_gene: NA
v_gene: TRBV7-2

CDR3aa: CASGANIETQYF
CDR3nt: TGTGCCAGCGGGGCAAATATCGAGACCCAGTACTTC
abundance: NA
j_gene: TRBJ2-5
d_gene: NA
v_gene: TRBV25-1

CDR3aa: CSASCPEDETQYF
CDR3nt: TGCAGTGCTAGCTGTCCTGAGGACGAGACCCAGTACTTC
abundance: NA
j_gene: TRBJ2-5
d_gene: NA
v_gene: TRBV20-1

CDR3aa: CASSLTSASSYEQYF
CDR3nt: TGTGCCAGCAGCTTAACGTCTGCCAGCTCCTACGAGCAGTACTTC
abundance: NA
j_gene: TRBJ2-7
d_gene: NA
v_gene: TRBV7-2

CDR3aa: CASSFRDSNQPQHF
CDR3nt: TGTGCCAGCAGTTTTAGGGACAGCAATCAGCCCCAGCATTTT
abundance: few
j_gene: TRBJ1-5
d_gene: NA
v_gene: TRBV28

CDR3aa: CASSLGAFQETQYF
CDR3nt: TGCGCCAGCAGCTTGGGGGCATTTCAAGAGACCCAGTACTTC
abundance: few
j_gene: TRBJ2-5
d_gene: NA
v_gene: TRBV5-1

CDR3aa: CASTITGVSNQPQHF
CDR3nt: TGTGCCAGCACCATCACAGGGGTTAGCAATCAGCCCCAGCATTTT
abundance: few
j_gene: TRBJ1-5
d_gene: TRBD1
v_gene: TRBV28

CDR3aa: CASSQDLGSSYNEQFF
CDR3nt: TGTGCCAGCAGCCAAGACCTGGGGAGCTCCTACAATGAGCAGTTCTTC
abundance: NA
j_gene: TRBJ2-1
d_gene: NA
v_gene: TRBV3-1

CDR3aa: CSVAPVLVAEAFF
CDR3nt: TGCAGCGTTGCCCCTGTCCTTGTCGCTGAAGCTTTCTTT
abundance: NA
j_gene: TRBJ1-1
d_gene: NA
v_gene: TRBV29-1

CDR3aa: CASSLYPRGGREETQYF
CDR3nt: TGTGCCAGCAGCTTGTACCCACGGGGCGGGAGGGAAGAGACCCAGTACTTC
abundance: few
j_gene: TRBJ2-5
d_gene: TRBD2
v_gene: TRBV7-2

CDR3aa: CASSGWTGNGETQYF
CDR3nt: TGTGCCAGCAGTGGATGGACAGGAAATGGGGAGACCCAGTACTTC
abundance: few
j_gene: TRBJ2-5
d_gene: TRBD1
v_gene: TRBV28

CDR3aa: CASRPGSGTTYEQYF
CDR3nt: TGTGCCAGCAGGCCCGGTAGCGGGACCACCTACGAGCAGTACTTC
abundance: few
j_gene: TRBJ2-7
d_gene: TRBD2
v_gene: TRBV7-9

CDR3aa: CASSQRTGTSGAVQYF
CDR3nt: TGTGCCAGCAGCCAACGAACCGGGACTAGCGGGGCTGTTCAGTACTTC
abundance: NA
j_gene: TRBJ2-4
d_gene: TRBD2
v_gene: TRBV3-1

CDR3aa: CSARVIPGGGYEQYF
CDR3nt: TGCAGTGCTAGAGTAATTCCAGGGGGAGGCTACGAGCAGTACTTC
abundance: NA
j_gene: TRBJ2-7
d_gene: NA
v_gene: TRBV20-1

CDR3aa: CASSSVLYNEQFF
CDR3nt: TGTGCCAGCAGCTCTGTGTTATACAATGAGCAGTTCTTC
abundance: few
j_gene: TRBJ2-1
d_gene: NA
v_gene: TRBV7-3

CDR3aa: CASSRNRDEETQYF
CDR3nt: TGTGCCAGTAGTAGAAACAGGGACGAAGAGACCCAGTACTTC
abundance: NA
j_gene: TRBJ2-5
d_gene: NA
v_gene: TRBV19

CDR3aa: CASSLLVSTDPQYF
CDR3nt: TGCGCCAGCTCACTACTTGTCTCCACAGATCCGCAGTATTTT
abundance: NA
j_gene: TRBJ2-3
d_gene: NA
v_gene: TRBV18

CDR3aa: CSVVRAWGETQYF
CDR3nt: TGCAGCGTTGTCAGGGCTTGGGGAGAGACCCAGTACTTC
abundance: few
j_gene: TRBJ2-5
d_gene: NA
v_gene: TRBV29-1

CDR3aa: CSAWTGGGETQYF
CDR3nt: TGCAGTGCTTGGACAGGCGGAGGAGAGACCCAGTACTTC
abundance: NA
j_gene: TRBJ2-5
d_gene: TRBD1
v_gene: TRBV20-1

CDR3aa: CASRAGLSGKYF
CDR3nt: TGTGCCAGCAGGGCGGGACTCTCTGGGAAGTACTTC
abundance: NA
j_gene: TRBJ2-7
d_gene: NA
v_gene: TRBV28

CDR3aa: CSARQGGRTDTQYF
CDR3nt: TGCAGTGCTAGGCAGGGGGGCCGGACAGATACGCAGTATTTT
abundance: NA
j_gene: TRBJ2-3
d_gene: NA
v_gene: TRBV20-1

CDR3aa: CASTSGTGVRGTF
CDR3nt: TGTGCCAGCACCTCCGGGACAGGGGTCCGAGGCACCTTC
abundance: many
j_gene: TRBJ1-2
d_gene: TRBD1
v_gene: TRBV7-2

CDR3aa: CASSLELAGRVRTDTQYF
CDR3nt: TGTGCCAGCAGCTTAGAACTAGCGGGACGGGTACGGACAGATACGCAGTATTTT
abundance: NA
j_gene: TRBJ2-3
d_gene: TRBD2
v_gene: TRBV7-2

CDR3aa: CASRSLSSEKLFF
CDR3nt: TGTGCCAGCAGGTCCCTGTCGAGTGAAAAACTGTTTTTT
abundance: NA
j_gene: TRBJ1-4
d_gene: NA
v_gene: TRBV6-5

CDR3aa: CASSSTGTSGPTDTQYF
CDR3nt: TGTGCCAGCAGCTCCACTGGGACTAGCGGACCAACAGATACGCAGTATTTT
abundance: NA
j_gene: TRBJ2-3
d_gene: TRBD2
v_gene: TRBV11-2

CDR3aa: CASSLAGYPTDTQCF
CDR3nt: TGCGCCAGCAGCTTGGCCGGCTACCCTACAGATACGCAGTGTTTT
abundance: few
j_gene: TRBJ2-3
d_gene: NA
v_gene: TRBV5-1

CDR3aa: CASSLGTGSAYSSQPQHF
CDR3nt: TGTGCCAGCAGTCTCGGGACAGGCAGTGCCTATAGCAGTCAGCCCCAGCATTTT
abundance: NA
j_gene: TRBJ1-5
d_gene: TRBD1
v_gene: TRBV28

CDR3aa: CASSTGTGAVQETQYF
CDR3nt: TGTGCCAGCAGCACTGGGACAGGGGCCGTACAAGAGACCCAGTACTTC
abundance: NA
j_gene: TRBJ2-5
d_gene: TRBD1
v_gene: TRBV12-3/TRBV12-4

CDR3aa: CSVWDREETQYF
CDR3nt: TGCAGCGTCTGGGACAGGGAAGAGACCCAGTACTTC
abundance: many
j_gene: TRBJ2-5
d_gene: TRBD1
v_gene: TRBV29-1

CDR3aa: CASSFDRFQETQYF
CDR3nt: TGTGCCAGCAGCTTCGACAGGTTTCAAGAGACCCAGTACTTC
abundance: few
j_gene: TRBJ2-5
d_gene: NA
v_gene: TRBV11-1

CDR3aa: CASSRETGQETQYF
CDR3nt: TGCGCCAGCAGCCGGGAGACAGGGCAAGAGACCCAGTACTTC
abundance: NA
j_gene: TRBJ2-5
d_gene: TRBD1
v_gene: TRBV4-1

CDR3aa: CASSSRRELFF
CDR3nt: TGTGCCAGCAGCTCTCGGAGGGAGCTGTTTTTT
abundance: few
j_gene: TRBJ2-2
d_gene: NA
v_gene: TRBV7-9

CDR3aa: CASSAYDRYSNQPQHF
CDR3nt: TGTGCCAGCAGTGCCTACGACAGGTATAGCAATCAGCCCCAGCATTTT
abundance: NA
j_gene: TRBJ1-5
d_gene: NA
v_gene: TRBV28

CDR3aa: CASSTQNSGYGYTF
CDR3nt: TGTGCCAGTAGTACCCAAAACTCTGGTTATGGCTACACCTTC
abundance: few
j_gene: TRBJ1-2
d_gene: NA
v_gene: TRBV19

CDR3aa: CASSLVLAGAGDEQFF
CDR3nt: TGCGCCAGCAGCTTGGTTCTAGCGGGAGCCGGCGATGAGCAGTTCTTC
abundance: few
j_gene: TRBJ2-1
d_gene: TRBD2
v_gene: TRBV5-1

CDR3aa: CANSVRSSGHQETQYF
CDR3nt: TGTGCCAACAGCGTCAGATCTAGCGGACACCAAGAGACCCAGTACTTC
abundance: few
j_gene: TRBJ2-5
d_gene: TRBD2
v_gene: TRBV9

CDR3aa: CASTDRGGGRETQYF
CDR3nt: TGTGCCAGCACCGACAGAGGGGGGGGTCGGGAGACCCAGTACTTC
abundance: NA
j_gene: TRBJ2-5
d_gene: NA
v_gene: TRBV12-3/TRBV12-4

CDR3aa: CASSLYLKAGALQETQYF
CDR3nt: TGTGCCAGCAGCCTTTACCTTAAAGCGGGAGCGCTCCAAGAGACCCAGTACTTC
abundance: NA
j_gene: TRBJ2-5
d_gene: TRBD2
v_gene: TRBV5-6

CDR3aa: CASSQVPLDEQFF
CDR3nt: TGCGCCAGCAGCCAGGTACCTTTGGATGAGCAGTTCTTC
abundance: NA
j_gene: TRBJ2-1
d_gene: NA
v_gene: TRBV5-1

CDR3aa: CATLAGGKSSYNEQFF
CDR3nt: TGTGCCACGCTAGCGGGAGGGAAAAGCTCCTACAATGAGCAGTTCTTC
abundance: NA
j_gene: TRBJ2-1
d_gene: TRBD2
v_gene: TRBV15